The T cell receptor beta chain described here comes from a study of shared T cell receptors in the human thymus. With 2 bases removed from V and 6 bases from J, the gap between germline ends came to 28 bases. Germline V gives CDR1 MGHRA, CDR2 YSYEKL. The CDR3 runs 19 residues. Sequencing used immunoSEQ multiplex PCR; TCRdb keeps in-frame clones, though not all of them. The sample lists approximately 760,000 clones, approximately 83% occurring once. This same sample was also part of a study on human thymus T cells. From that report: Thymic and blood repertoires seemed to show skewed V and J gene use. Related reports documented highly overlapping thymic repertoires among unrelated individuals.

This chain links TRBV4-1 with TRBJ1-2, with D tentatively TRBD1 (6 bases). The receptor was derived from a girl under three years old with a congenital heart defect. Sequencing used thymocytes. The CDR3 nucleotides read TGCGCCAGCAGCCAAATGGGGGCCAGGGCAAATGAAAAAGTGGATGGCTACACCTTC. This sequence encodes CASSQMGARANEKVDGYTF.